The 22 T cell receptor beta chains given below trace back to one sample, sequenced in a study of T cells in Graves' hyperthyroidism and ophthalmopathy. Using RNA transcripts as the source, TCR beta CDR3 regions were amplified. TCR CDR3 underwent first-round RT-PCR with the HTBI primer set. TCRdb independently ran MiXCR on the multiplex PCR reads; one entry per CDR3 protein. The sample has approximately 420,000 distinct CDR3 sequences; around 14% are singletons. The sequenced sample consisted of blood. These receptors were collected from a woman in her 30s with Graves' hyperthyroidism.

The chain couples TRBV29-1 to TRBJ1-2; 7 bases fit TRBD1. V lost 5 bases and J lost 6; bases outside the gene matches: 21. Germline CDR1 reads SQVTM; CDR2 reads ANQGSEA. There are 17 residues in the CDR3. The CDR3 nucleotides are TGCAGCGTTCCCCTTAGAACAGGGGTCGATAAGCGCAATGGCTACACCTTC. The encoded protein is CSVPLRTGVDKRNGYTF.

This clonotype was picked up a small number of times. V and J are TRBV6-1 and TRBJ2-1, with TRBD2 matching over 10 bases. The junction had 7 bases not matched to a gene; V was cut back by 3 bases and J by 8 bases. The CDR3 spans 15 residues. Germline CDR1 and CDR2: MNHNS and SASEGT. The CDR3 DNA reads as TGTGCCAGCAGTGAGAGACTAGCGGGTGCGGATGAGCAGTTCTTC. This sequence encodes CASSERLAGADEQFF.

This clonotype was detected ten times or more. The chain has TRBV11-1 and TRBJ1-2; maybe TRBD1 (5 bases). The germline V gene has CDR1 SGHAT and CDR2 FQDESV (reference sequence). This CDR3 comprises 14 residues. Trimming removed 2 bases at V and 4 bases at J, with 11 bases between. For the CDR3, the DNA is TGTGCCAGCAGCTTACCAGGGCTTACCTATGGCTACACCTTC. Encoded protein: CASSLPGLTYGYTF.

V usage is TRBV3-1 and J usage is TRBJ2-2; D may be TRBD1 (6 bases). Germline V gene lookup returns CDR1 LGHDT and CDR2 YNNKEL (reference sequence). Trimming left V 1 base short and J 7 bases short, with 13 bases between. CDR3 length: 15 residues. CDR3 sequence reads: CASSQVQGFGGELFF. CDR3 sequence (DNA): TGTGCCAGCAGCCAAGTACAGGGTTTCGGCGGGGAGCTGTTTTTT.

This chain connects TRBV28 to TRBJ2-7; TRBD1 might be the D (6 bases). The CDR3 totals 14 residues. V shed 7 bases and J shed 0 bases, with 13 bases lying between them. Per the germline V gene, CDR1 is MDHEN and CDR2 is SYDVKM. CDR3 nucleotide sequence: TGTGCCAGCACTCGACAGGAACCCTCCTACGAGCAGTACTTC. As protein: CASTRQEPSYEQYF.

This sequence joins TRBV18 and TRBJ1-1, with D perhaps TRBD1 (5 bases). Germline lookup yields CDR1 KGHSH and CDR2 LQKENI. The CDR3 spans 15 residues. V shed 1 base and J shed 3 bases, with 12 bases lying between them. CDR3 DNA: TGTGCCAGCTCACCACGGTCCAGGGAAGACACTGAAGCTTTCTTT. Protein sequence: CASSPRSREDTEAFF.

This clonotype was recorded a few times. The chain recombines TRBV28 with TRBJ1-3; a possible D gene is TRBD1 (5 bases). V was shortened by 2 bases and J by 2 bases, with 16 bases between the two germline ends. The CDR3 runs to 17 residues. Germline lookup yields CDR1 MDHEN and CDR2 SYDVKM. The CDR3 coding sequence is TGTGCCAGCAGTTTACCGGCCCAGGGTGGCACTGGAAACACCATATATTTT. Its protein is CASSLPAQGGTGNTIYF.

This clonotype was detected a few times. In DNA form, the CDR3 reads TGCGCCAGCAGCATCCGGGACCCTCAGGCTGAAGCTTTCTTT. It yields the protein CASSIRDPQAEAFF. V and J are TRBV5-1 and TRBJ1-1; possibly TRBD1 for D (5 bases). The CDR3 length is 14 residues. Germline V gene data show CDR1 as SGHRS and CDR2 as YFSETQ. V lost 4 bases to trimming and J lost 6 bases, with 16 bases between them.

The chain has TRBV5-1 and TRBJ2-3, with 9 bases that match TRBD2. CDR1 is SGHRS, CDR2 YFSETQ, per germline. J lost 4 bases, V lost 5 bases, and 5 bases had no gene match. The CDR3 runs to 14 residues. DNA for the CDR3: TGCGCCAGCAGACACCTAGCGGGGTCAGATACGCAGTATTTT. Translating it yields CASRHLAGSDTQYF.

This clonotype showed up many times. V gene TRBV25-1 combines with J gene TRBJ2-7; D remains unclear. CDR1 MGHDK and CDR2 SYGVNS come from the germline V gene. This CDR3 has 15 residues. The germline V and J ends were trimmed by 0 bases and 3 bases, with 12 bases remaining between them. Written as DNA, the CDR3 is TGTGCCAGCAGTGAATATCTCGGCCCACGCTACGAGCAGTACTTC. Its translation: CASSEYLGPRYEQYF.

This clonotype has ten or more counts. The chain couples TRBV18 to TRBJ2-1; D not certain. CDR3 size: 13 residues. Trimming stripped 4 bases from V and 6 bases from J, with 10 bases between. CDR1 is KGHSH, CDR2 LQKENI, per germline. The chain's CDR3 is CASSRQGSNEQFF. The CDR3 nucleotides are TGTGCCAGCTCACGCCAAGGGTCCAATGAGCAGTTCTTC.

The chain employs TRBV20-1 and TRBJ1-4, with D tentatively TRBD1 (6 bases). Germline V gene sequence: CDR1 DFQATT, CDR2 SNEGSKA (reference sequence). The CDR3 totals 14 residues. V shed 1 base and J shed 8 bases, with 14 bases lying between them. Written as DNA, the CDR3 is TGCAGTGCTAGAGTGCCAGGGGTGAGGGAAAAACTGTTTTTT. Protein sequence: CSARVPGVREKLFF.

This clonotype appeared many times. The rearrangement joins TRBV6-2 or TRBV6-3 to TRBJ2-1; TRBD2 matches 7 bases. CDR3 length: 16 amino acids. Germline assignment: CDR1 MNHEY and CDR2 SVGEGT. Trimming took 7 bases from V and 0 from J; bases not matched to a gene: 9. For the CDR3, the DNA is TGTGCCAGCAAAACGGGAGGCCAATACTCCTACAATGAGCAGTTCTTC. Translation gives CASKTGGQYSYNEQFF.

As regards this clonotype: This may be a read error: a much more frequent sequence differs by one nucleotide. This sequence joins TRBV6-4 and TRBJ1-2; unclear D gene. V lost 8 bases and J 3 bases, leaving 13 bases between the germline ends. The CDR3 loop spans 13 amino acids. In germline, CDR1 is MRHNA, CDR2 SNTAGT. CDR3 nucleotide sequence: TGTGCCAGCCTAAGCGGGGAAGACTATGGCTACACCTTC. This sequence encodes CASLSGEDYGYTF.

This clonotype was seen a few times. The J gene is TRBJ2-1, the V gene TRBV18; TRBD1 agrees at 7 bases. Germline CDR1 is KGHSH and CDR2 is LQKENI. After removal of 3 bases from V and 5 bases from J, the junction contained 4 bases not matched to a gene. The CDR3 length is 14 residues. In DNA, the CDR3 is TGTGCCAGCTCACCGACAGGGAATAACAATGAGCAGTTCTTC. Translation: CASSPTGNNNEQFF.

In this sample, this clonotype turned up many times. The CDR3 loop is CASSQDIGFAEAFF. Written as DNA, the CDR3 is TGTGCCAGCAGCCAGGACATCGGGTTTGCTGAAGCTTTCTTT. The chain carries TRBV12-3 or TRBV12-4 and TRBJ1-1; D perhaps matches TRBD1 (5 bases). This CDR3 contains 14 residues. Trimming stripped 6 bases from V and 6 bases from J, with 17 bases between.

V gene TRBV5-1 combines with J gene TRBJ2-3; D gene unclear. Trimming left V 1 base short and J 2 bases short, with 11 bases between. CDR3 length: 15 residues. Germline V lookup: CDR1 SGHRS, CDR2 YFSETQ. The CDR3 nucleotides are TGCGCCAGCAGCTTGTGGGGTGACCTCACAGATACGCAGTATTTT. Encoded protein: CASSLWGDLTDTQYF.

V is TRBV6-1 and J is TRBJ1-5; the D is unclear. The CDR3 sequence is 14 residues long. Germline V lookup: CDR1 MNHNS, CDR2 SASEGT. With 1 base removed from V and 8 bases from J, the gap between germline ends came to 12 bases. CDR3 coding DNA: TGTGCCAGCAGTGAAGGAGTTAGGGTCGAGCCCCAGCATTTT. Protein: CASSEGVRVEPQHF.

This clonotype has at least ten counts. The chain joins TRBV5-5 to TRBJ1-2, with D uncertain. The CDR3 contains 15 residues. Germline CDR1 is SGHKS and CDR2 is YYEKEE (reference sequence). The V and J ends lost 3 bases and 0 bases respectively, with 12 bases between them. The CDR3 reads CASSWSTESNYGYTF. The CDR3, as DNA: TGTGCCAGCAGCTGGAGCACGGAGTCTAACTATGGCTACACCTTC. The full variable domain, with the rest looked up from reference TRBV5-5 and TRBJ1-2, is DAGVTQSPTHLIKTRGQQVTLRCSPISGHKSVSWYQQVLGQGPQFIFQYYEKEERGRGNFPDRFSARQFPNYSSELNVNALLLGDSALYLCASSWSTESNYGYTFGSGTRLTVV.

The V and J genes are TRBV27 and TRBJ1-6; D may be TRBD1 (6 bases). Trimming removed 4 bases at V and 9 bases at J, with 7 bases between. Germline V gene lookup returns CDR1 MNHEY and CDR2 SMNVEV (reference sequence). There are 12 residues in the CDR3. CDR3 in amino acids: CASSSTGSPLHF. The CDR3 nucleotides read TGTGCCAGCAGTTCGACAGGTTCACCCCTCCACTTT.

The table lists this clonotype with a count of one. A much larger clone differs from this one at a single base, so this may be a read error. The chain has TRBV5-1 and TRBJ2-3, with TRBD1 as a possible D gene (6 bases). The CDR3 length is 16 residues. Germline V gene data show CDR1 as SGHRS and CDR2 as YFSETQ. V was clipped by 0 bases and J by 2 bases, with 13 bases between them. As DNA, the CDR3 is TGCGCCAGCAGCTTGGTCATGACAGGTGACACAGATACGCAGTATTTT. Translated, it gives CASSLVMTGDTDTQYF.

Many counts were recorded for this clonotype. The chain employs TRBV12-3 or TRBV12-4 and TRBJ2-1; 14 nucleotides match TRBD2. The CDR3 is 15 amino acids. Unmatched junction bases numbered 8, after V lost 7 bases and J lost 9 bases. The CDR3: CASTQGLAGVSEQFF. The DNA for the CDR3 is TGTGCCAGCACCCAGGGACTAGCGGGAGTAAGTGAGCAGTTCTTC.